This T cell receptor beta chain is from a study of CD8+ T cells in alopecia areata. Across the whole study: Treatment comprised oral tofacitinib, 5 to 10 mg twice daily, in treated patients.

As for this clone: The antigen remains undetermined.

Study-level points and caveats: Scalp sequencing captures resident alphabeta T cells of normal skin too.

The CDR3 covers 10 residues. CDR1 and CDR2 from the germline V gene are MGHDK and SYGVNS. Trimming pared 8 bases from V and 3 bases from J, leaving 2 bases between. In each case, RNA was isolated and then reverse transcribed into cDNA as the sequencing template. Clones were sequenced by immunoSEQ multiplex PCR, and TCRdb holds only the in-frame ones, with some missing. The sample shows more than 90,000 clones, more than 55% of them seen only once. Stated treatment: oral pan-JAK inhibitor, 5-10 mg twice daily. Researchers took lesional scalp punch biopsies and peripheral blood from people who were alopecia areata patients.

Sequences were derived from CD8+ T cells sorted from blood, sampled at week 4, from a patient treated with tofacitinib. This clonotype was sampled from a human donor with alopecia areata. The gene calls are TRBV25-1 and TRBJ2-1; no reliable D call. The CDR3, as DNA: TGTGCCAGCGGCTACAATGAGCAGTTCTTC. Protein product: CASGYNEQFF.